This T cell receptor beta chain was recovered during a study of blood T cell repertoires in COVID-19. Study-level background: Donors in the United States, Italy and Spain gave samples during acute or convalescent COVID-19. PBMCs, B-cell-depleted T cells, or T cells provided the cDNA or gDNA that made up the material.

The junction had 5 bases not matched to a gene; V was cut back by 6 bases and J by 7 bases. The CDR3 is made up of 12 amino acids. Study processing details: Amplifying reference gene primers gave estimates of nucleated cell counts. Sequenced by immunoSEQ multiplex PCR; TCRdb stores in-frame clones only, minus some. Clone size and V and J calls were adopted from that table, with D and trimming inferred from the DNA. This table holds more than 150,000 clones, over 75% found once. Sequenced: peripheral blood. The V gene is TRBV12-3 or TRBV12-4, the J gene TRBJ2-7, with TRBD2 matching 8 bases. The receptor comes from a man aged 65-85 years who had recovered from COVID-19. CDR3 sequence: CASRSGGREQYF. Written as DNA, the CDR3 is TGTGCCAGCAGGTCGGGAGGGCGGGAGCAGTACTTC.